This T cell receptor (beta chain) is drawn from a study of cytomegalovirus exposure and HLA in healthy donors. The PCR made use of 60 Vbeta and 13 Jbeta primers. TCRdb keeps only in-frame clones here, not all; method: immunoSEQ multiplex PCR. The data show approximately 170,000 clones, roughly 80% seen once. The CDR3 runs to 17 residues. The germline gives CDR1 SGDLS, CDR2 YYNGEE. Trimming took 0 bases from V and 7 from J; bases not matched to a gene: 13. Sequenced sample: PBMCs. The chain is built from TRBV9 and TRBJ2-1, with 7 bases lining up with TRBD1. This receptor was taken from a woman aged 25 to 39 in good health and CMV-seropositive. CDR3 loop: CASSVATGASRGNEQFF. The DNA of the CDR3 is TGTGCCAGCAGCGTAGCTACAGGAGCCTCCAGGGGGAATGAGCAGTTCTTC. The whole variable domain, remainder taken from reference TRBV9 and TRBJ2-1, is DSGVTQTPKHLITATGQRVTLRCSPRSGDLSVYWYQQSLDQGLQFLIQYYNGEERAKGNILERFSAQQFPDLHSELNLSSLELGDSALYFCASSVATGASRGNEQFFGPGTRLTVL.